Each of the 4 T cell receptor beta chains below was sequenced from the same sample in a study of T-cell memory formation after mild COVID-19 (dated by TCRdb to the early 2020s). Receptor amplification or capture employed 5' RACE. Sequencer: Illumina NovaSeq 6000. Through fastp at Q25 and MiXCR, TCRdb rebuilt clones from the public reads, retaining in-frame beta chains. When rows share a CDR3 protein, they turn into one entry using the most common DNA and genes. A total of fewer than 150,000 distinct CDR3 sequences appear in this sample, 5% to 6.5% of them only once. The leading ten clones occupy 2% to 2.5% of the sample. The sample comprised PBMCs or a T cell subset sorted from them (not recorded which). Every receptor here comes from an adult woman who had mild COVID-19 (a few samples of this study predate the infection). The sample titles of this study are shuffled in the database, so cell type and time point are left out; the donor was told from shared clones.

This clonotype has a count of ten or more. The V gene is TRBV12-3 or TRBV12-4, the J gene TRBJ2-1, with 7 bases that match TRBD2. CDR3 length: 14 amino acids. Trimming removed 4 bases from V and 5 bases from J; junction bases left unmatched: 5. CDR3 DNA sequence: TGTGCCAGCAGTTATAGCGGGCCCCACAATGAGCAGTTCTTC. Its protein product is CASSYSGPHNEQFF.

The CDR3 region is CASRLGLAGTYNEQFF. CDR3 DNA: TGTGCCAGCAGATTGGGGTTAGCGGGGACCTACAATGAGCAGTTCTTC. The chain has TRBV7-2 and TRBJ2-1; TRBD2 matches 8 bases. CDR3 size: 16 residues. Germline CDR1 and CDR2: SGHTA and FQGNSA. The V segment lost 6 bases and the J segment 2 bases; nucleotides outside the gene matches: 9.

This clonotype has more than one count but fewer than ten. This rearrangement joins TRBV18 to TRBJ2-5; tentatively, D is TRBD1 (5 bases). V lost 5 bases and J 5 bases, leaving 15 bases between the germline ends. There are 14 residues in the CDR3. The V gene's germline CDR1 is KGHSH and CDR2 LQKENI. This chain's CDR3 is CASSFPGRPETQYF. The CDR3 coding sequence is TGTGCCAGCTCATTCCCAGGGCGTCCGGAGACCCAGTACTTC.

This clonotype appeared a few times. V is TRBV5-1 and J is TRBJ1-5; perhaps TRBD1 as D (5 bases). The length of the CDR3 is 15 residues. Germline loops: CDR1 SGHRS, CDR2 YFSETQ. V lost 4 bases to trimming and J lost 6 bases, with 17 bases between them. The CDR3 sequence: CASSAGLPGRQPQHF. For the CDR3, the DNA is TGCGCCAGCAGCGCGGGCCTCCCGGGGCGTCAGCCCCAGCATTTT.